This TCR beta chain was documented in a study of early T cells in non-severe SARS-CoV-2 infection. Study as a whole: Bulk RNA from unsorted whole blood was sequenced; chains were unpaired. Study results and limitations: VDJdb-based matching was biased toward anti-spike CD8 responses and missed private and CD4 specificities.

On this clonotype: Antigen specificity is unknown.

Molecules of cDNA were individually given unique molecular identifiers that were attached to them. Each CDR3 protein gets one entry after TCRdb re-called the 5' RACE reads with MiXCR. The data contain approximately 58,000 distinct CDR3 sequences, 9.5% to 15% of them singletons. The ends were cut back, 2 bases at V and 12 bases at J, with 12 bases in the middle. There are 12 residues in the CDR3. Germline V gene lookup returns CDR1 MDHEN and CDR2 SYDVKM. The chain employs TRBV28 and TRBJ2-3; perhaps TRBD1 as D (6 bases). The sample consisted of whole blood, taken at baseline. The TCR comes from an adult who was a healthcare worker with PCR-confirmed SARS-CoV-2 infection or an uninfected control (not recorded which). The CDR3 coding sequence is TGTGCCAGCAGTTTAGGACAGCCCCCCCAGTATTTT. This sequence encodes CASSLGQPPQYF.